A selection of T cell receptor beta chains follows, all from one sample in a study of prognosis after radiotherapy for stage I lung cancer. TCRdb ran MiXCR on the multiplex PCR reads and lists one entry per CDR3 protein. This table has about 15,000 distinct CDR3 sequences, under 50% appearing once. Sequencing used PBMCs, obtained before or after stereotactic body radiation therapy (not recorded which). The receptors originated from a donor aged 50 or older with non-small cell lung cancer. Both conserved end residues are part of each CDR3. The D gene is left open where the match is weak. Only part of the rows carry a size: once, few, many, or a class if the clone is expanded.

cdr3_length j_call clone_size d_call v_call cdr3_aa cdr3_nt
12 TRBJ1-2 NA NA TRBV12-3/TRBV12-4 CASSEGGYGYTF TGTGCCAGCAGTGAAGGCGGATATGGCTACACCTTC
14 TRBJ2-5 many TRBD2 TRBV7-9 CASSLRGSGETQYF TGTGCCAGCAGCCTCCGCGGGAGTGGAGAGACCCAGTACTTC
19 TRBJ1-2 NA TRBD1 TRBV19 CASSIEEGGDRGPNYGYTF TGTGCCAGTAGTATAGAGGAAGGAGGGGACAGGGGACCTAACTATGGCTACACCTTC
13 TRBJ1-3 NA TRBD1 TRBV19 CATNRGPGNTIYF TGTGCCACTAACAGGGGGCCTGGAAACACCATATATTTT
16 TRBJ1-4 many TRBD1 TRBV24-1 CATSDPAQGTNEKLFF TGTGCCACCAGTGACCCCGCACAGGGGACTAATGAAAAACTGTTTTTT
15 TRBJ2-3 NA NA TRBV5-1 CASSLFGRALDTQYF TGCGCCAGCAGCTTGTTTGGTAGGGCCTTAGATACGCAGTATTTT
16 TRBJ2-7 NA TRBD1 TRBV7-6 CASSSTGTGSSYEQYF TGTGCCAGCAGTTCGACCGGGACAGGGAGCTCCTACGAGCAGTACTTC
13 TRBJ2-2 NA NA TRBV28 CASSRIGGGELSF TGTGCCAGCAGTCGAATTGGTGGCGGGGAGCTGTCTTTT
14 TRBJ2-2 NA TRBD2 TRBV27 CANSTSGSTGELFF TGTGCCAACAGTACTAGCGGGAGCACCGGGGAGCTGTTTTTT
11 TRBJ1-2 medium-sized NA TRBV28 CASRGPYGYTF TGTGCCAGCAGGGGCCCCTATGGCTACACCTTC